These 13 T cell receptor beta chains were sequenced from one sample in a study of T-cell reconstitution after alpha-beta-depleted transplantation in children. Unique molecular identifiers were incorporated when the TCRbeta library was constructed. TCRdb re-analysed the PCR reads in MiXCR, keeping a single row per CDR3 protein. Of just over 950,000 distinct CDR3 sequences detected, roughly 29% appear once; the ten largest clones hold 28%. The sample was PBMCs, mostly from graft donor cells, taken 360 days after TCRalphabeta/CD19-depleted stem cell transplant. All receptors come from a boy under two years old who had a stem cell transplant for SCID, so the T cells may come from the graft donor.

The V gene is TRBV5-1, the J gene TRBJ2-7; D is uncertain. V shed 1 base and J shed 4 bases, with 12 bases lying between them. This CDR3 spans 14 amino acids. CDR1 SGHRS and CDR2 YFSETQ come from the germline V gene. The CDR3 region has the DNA TGCGCCAGCAGCTTGAGTCCGCTCTGGTACGAGCAGTACTTC. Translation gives CASSLSPLWYEQYF.

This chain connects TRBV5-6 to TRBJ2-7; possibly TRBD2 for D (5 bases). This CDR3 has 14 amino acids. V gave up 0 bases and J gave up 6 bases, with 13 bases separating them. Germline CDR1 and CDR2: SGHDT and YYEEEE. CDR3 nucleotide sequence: TGTGCCAGCAGCTTGGCCGGGGAGATTGGCGAGCAGTACTTC. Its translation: CASSLAGEIGEQYF.

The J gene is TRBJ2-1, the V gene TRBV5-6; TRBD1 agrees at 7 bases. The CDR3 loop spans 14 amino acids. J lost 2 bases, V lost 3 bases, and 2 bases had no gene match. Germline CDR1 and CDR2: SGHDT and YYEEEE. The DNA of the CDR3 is TGTGCCAGCAGCTGGGGACAGCCCTACAATGAGCAGTTCTTC. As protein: CASSWGQPYNEQFF.

CDR3 residues: CASSLADSWYEQYF. The CDR3 DNA sequence: TGTGCCAGCAGCTTAGCGGATAGCTGGTACGAGCAGTACTTC. The chain couples TRBV7-6 to TRBJ2-7; no clear D gene. The germline gives CDR1 SGHVS, CDR2 FNYEAQ. V was cut by 0 bases and J by 4 bases, with 10 bases left in between. This CDR3 has 14 residues.

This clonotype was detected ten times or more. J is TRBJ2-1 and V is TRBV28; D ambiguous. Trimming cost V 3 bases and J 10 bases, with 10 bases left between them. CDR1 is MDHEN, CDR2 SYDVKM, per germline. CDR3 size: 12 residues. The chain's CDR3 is CASSFTVGEQFF. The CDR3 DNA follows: TGTGCCAGCAGTTTTACGGTGGGCGAGCAGTTCTTC. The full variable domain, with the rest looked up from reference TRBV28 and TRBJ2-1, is DVKVTQSSRYLVKRTGEKVFLECVQDMDHENMFWYRQDPGLGLRLIYFSYDVKMKEKGDIPEGYSVSREKKERFSLILESASTNQTSMYLCASSFTVGEQFFGPGTRLTVL.

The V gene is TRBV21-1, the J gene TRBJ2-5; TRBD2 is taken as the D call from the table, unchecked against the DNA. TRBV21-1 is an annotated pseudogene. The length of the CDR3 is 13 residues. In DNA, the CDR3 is TGTGCCAGCAGCCGGCCCTTCGGGGAGACCCAGTACTTC. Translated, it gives CASSRPFGETQYF.

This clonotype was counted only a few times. In DNA, the CDR3 is TGTGCCAGCAGTCTCCATTCAGGGGGTCGCACTGAAGCTTTCTTT. This codes for CASSLHSGGRTEAFF. The rearrangement links TRBV27 to TRBJ1-1, with 7 bases matching TRBD1. CDR3 length equals 15 residues. J lost 4 bases, V lost 5 bases, and 10 bases had no gene match. The germline V gene encodes CDR1 MNHEY and CDR2 SMNVEV (reference sequence).

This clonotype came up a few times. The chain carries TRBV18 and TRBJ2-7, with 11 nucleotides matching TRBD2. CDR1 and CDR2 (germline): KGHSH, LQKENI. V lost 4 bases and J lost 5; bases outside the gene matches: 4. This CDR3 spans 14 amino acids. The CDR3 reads CASSLAGGPNEQYF. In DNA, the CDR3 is TGTGCCAGCTCACTAGCGGGAGGGCCAAACGAGCAGTACTTC.

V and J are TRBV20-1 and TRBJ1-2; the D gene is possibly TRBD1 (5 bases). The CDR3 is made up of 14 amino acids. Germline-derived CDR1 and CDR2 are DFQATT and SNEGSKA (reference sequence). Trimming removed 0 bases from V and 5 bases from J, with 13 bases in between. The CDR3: CSARDPRAPYGYTF. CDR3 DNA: TGCAGTGCTAGAGATCCCAGGGCTCCGTATGGCTACACCTTC.

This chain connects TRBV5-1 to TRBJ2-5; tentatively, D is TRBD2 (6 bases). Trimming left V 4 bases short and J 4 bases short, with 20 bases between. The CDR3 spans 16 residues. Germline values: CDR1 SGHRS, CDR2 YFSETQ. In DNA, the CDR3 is TGCGCCAGCAGCCAAGGGACTGTGCCCCCCTCAGAGACCCAGTACTTC. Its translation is CASSQGTVPPSETQYF.

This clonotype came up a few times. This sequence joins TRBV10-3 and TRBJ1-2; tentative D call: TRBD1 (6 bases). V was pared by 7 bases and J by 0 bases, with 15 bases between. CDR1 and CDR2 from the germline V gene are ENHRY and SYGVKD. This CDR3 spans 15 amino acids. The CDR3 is CAINKGQHSNYGYTF. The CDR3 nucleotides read TGTGCCATCAATAAAGGACAGCACTCTAACTATGGCTACACCTTC.

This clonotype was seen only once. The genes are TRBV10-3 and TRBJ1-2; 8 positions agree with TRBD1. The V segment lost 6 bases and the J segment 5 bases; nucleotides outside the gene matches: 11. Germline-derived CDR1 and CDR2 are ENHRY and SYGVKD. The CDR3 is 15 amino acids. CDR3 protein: CAISGQRTGSYGYTF. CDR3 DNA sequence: TGTGCCATCAGCGGTCAAAGGACAGGGTCATATGGCTACACCTTC.

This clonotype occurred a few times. CDR3 loop: CSASQDGRRNEQFF. Here the CDR3 DNA reads TGCAGTGCTAGTCAGGACGGCCGGAGGAATGAGCAGTTCTTC. The chain joins TRBV20-1 to TRBJ2-1; weak D call: TRBD2 (5 bases). The CDR3 sequence is 14 residues long. V was cut by 3 bases and J by 7 bases, with 16 bases left in between. CDR1 and CDR2 from the germline V gene are DFQATT and SNEGSKA (reference sequence).